The 6 T cell receptor beta chains below come from one sample, sequenced in a study of blood T cell repertoires in COVID-19. Generated by immunoSEQ multiplex PCR, the TCRdb table keeps only in-frame clones and is missing some. The sample shows approximately 300,000 clones, 85% of them seen only once. Sequencing used PBMCs or T cells enriched from blood (not recorded which). The receptors stem from a woman in her 30s who had been exposed to COVID-19.

This clone was counted ten times or more. The chain has TRBV11-1 and TRBJ2-7; 7 bases are shared with TRBD1. This CDR3 region has 14 residues. Germline assignment: CDR1 SGHAT and CDR2 FQDESV (reference sequence). Trimming cost V 2 bases and J 4 bases; bases outside gene matches: 5. CDR3 loop: CASSLQQGLYEQYF. DNA of the CDR3: TGTGCCAGCAGCTTACAACAGGGGCTTTACGAGCAGTACTTC.

The chain has TRBV7-9 and TRBJ2-2; TRBD2 aligns across 8 bases. This CDR3 has 14 amino acids. Trimming at V came to 8 bases and at J to 5 bases, leaving 7 bases not matched to a gene. CDR1 is SEHNR and CDR2 is FQNEAQ in the germline V gene (reference sequence). For the CDR3, the DNA is TGTGCCAGCTTGCCGGGAGGGGTAACCGGGGAGCTGTTTTTT. Protein sequence: CASLPGGVTGELFF.

With regard to this clone: Other DNA sequences from this sample encode an identical CDR3 as well. V and J are TRBV6-5 and TRBJ2-7; 8 nucleotides agree with TRBD2. Per germline, CDR1 MNHEY and CDR2 SVGAGI. The CDR3 is made up of 13 amino acids. V gave up 10 bases and J gave up 3 bases; unmatched junction bases: 8. CDR3 amino acids: CATLGTSGYEQYF. CDR3 nucleotides: TGTGCCACTCTTGGCACTAGCGGCTACGAGCAGTACTTC.

The chain links TRBV4-3 to TRBJ1-2; D is undetermined. V was cut by 4 bases and J by 4 bases, with 10 bases left in between. This CDR3 region has 13 residues. Germline assignment: CDR1 LGHNA and CDR2 YSLEER. CDR3 DNA sequence: TGCGCCAGCAGCCTTACTCCGGGCTATGGCTACACCTTC. Its protein product is CASSLTPGYGYTF.

The chain is built from TRBV28 and TRBJ2-7, with a possible D match to TRBD1 (5 bases). CDR3 length: 12 residues. Trimming removed 5 bases at V and 0 bases at J, with 5 bases between. From germline, CDR1 is MDHEN and CDR2 SYDVKM. The CDR3 region has the DNA TGTGCCAGCAGTGACAGCTCCTACGAGCAGTACTTC. Translating it yields CASSDSSYEQYF.

The DNA for the CDR3 is TGTGCCAGCAGCGAGGGAGGGGATACTGAAGCTTTCTTT. Protein: CASSEGGDTEAFF. The chain is built from TRBV9 and TRBJ1-1, with a possible D match to TRBD1 (5 bases). Deletions cut 3 bases from V and 5 bases from J, with 11 bases between. Germline V CDR1 and CDR2: SGDLS, YYNGEE. The CDR3 spans 13 residues.